These 28 T cell receptor beta chains originate from one sample sequenced in a study of human T cells and chemical hapten exposure. Time point: patch test 1, 2 weeks after DPC sensitization. Treatment meaning: therapeutic diphenylcyclopropenone sensitization with weekly scalp DPC. One entry per CDR3 protein, called by TCRdb with MiXCR from the RACE reads. The table includes roughly 190,000 distinct CDR3 sequences, around 24% detected once. Sequencing was performed on whole blood, taken in connection with sensitization to the hapten diphenylcyclopropenone (DPC). These receptors were collected from a woman aged 50 to 60 with alopecia areata. Some clones in this sample may be carry-over from other donors' samples.

This clonotype was seen only a few times. The V call is TRBV7-9, the J call TRBJ2-1; D is possibly TRBD2 (6 bases). The CDR3 is 13 amino acids. V lost 3 bases to trimming and J lost 7 bases, with 10 bases between them. Per the germline V gene, CDR1 is SEHNR and CDR2 is FQNEAQ (reference sequence). The CDR3 DNA reads TGTGCCAGCAGCTTGGGGGGTCGGAATGAGCAGTTCTTC. Protein sequence: CASSLGGRNEQFF.

This clonotype was picked up many times. The gene calls are TRBV20-1 and TRBJ1-2, with D perhaps matching TRBD1 (5 bases). Germline V gene sequence: CDR1 DFQATT, CDR2 SNEGSKA (reference sequence). V was cut by 3 bases and J by 0 bases, with 8 bases left in between. The CDR3 is 13 residues long. Here the CDR3 DNA reads TGCAGTGCTAGGACAGTCACTAACTATGGCTACACCTTC. Encoded protein: CSARTVTNYGYTF.

This clonotype was recorded a few times. The chain has TRBV4-2 and TRBJ2-5, with D possibly TRBD1 on 6 matching bases. Germline loops: CDR1 LGHNA, CDR2 YNFKEQ. The CDR3 sequence is 14 residues long. V was clipped by 1 base and J by 5 bases, with 11 bases between them. The CDR3 is CASSQGTDGETQYF. CDR3 sequence (DNA): TGTGCCAGCAGCCAAGGGACAGATGGGGAGACCCAGTACTTC.

This clonotype was seen a handful of times. The chain carries TRBV20-1 and TRBJ2-7; D remains ambiguous. Per germline, CDR1 DFQATT and CDR2 SNEGSKA (reference sequence). The CDR3 loop spans 11 amino acids. Trimming stripped 3 bases from V and 2 bases from J, with 5 bases between. The CDR3 DNA is TGCAGTGCTAGTAGGGCCTACGAGCAGTACTTC. It codes for CSASRAYEQYF.

The rearrangement links TRBV7-9 to TRBJ2-5; TRBD1 is a possible D gene (6 bases). The CDR3 is 15 residues long. Between the trimmed V and J ends, which lost 6 bases and 1 base, there was a span of 15 bases. Germline V CDR1 and CDR2: SEHNR, FQNEAQ (reference sequence). The CDR3 DNA is TGTGCCAGCAGTTGGGAAGGGGGTACCCAAGAGACCCAGTACTTC. Protein: CASSWEGGTQETQYF.

This rearrangement joins TRBV29-1 to TRBJ1-1; 12 bases are a match to TRBD1. The CDR3 extends over 15 amino acids. The germline gives CDR1 SQVTM, CDR2 ANQGSEA. V shed 8 bases, J shed 0 bases, and the junction held 7 bases outside the gene matches. CDR3 residues: CSTRDRGRLNTEAFF. CDR3 DNA sequence: TGCAGCACCCGGGACAGGGGGCGATTGAACACTGAAGCTTTCTTT.

This clonotype was recorded many times. The chain is built from TRBV5-1 and TRBJ1-6; 8 bases align to TRBD1. J was trimmed by 7 bases and V by 2 bases; bases with no gene match: 5. CDR1 SGHRS and CDR2 YFSETQ come from the germline V gene. The CDR3 length is 15 residues. The CDR3, as DNA: TGCGCCAGCAGCTTACGGACAGGGAGCAATTCACCCCTCCACTTT. It specifies CASSLRTGSNSPLHF.

This clonotype showed up just a few times. This sequence joins TRBV6-5 and TRBJ2-7; TRBD2 agrees at 9 bases. Germline CDR1 and CDR2: MNHEY and SVGAGI. CDR3 length: 15 amino acids. With V trimmed by 5 bases and J by 0 bases, 5 bases remained unmatched. The CDR3 sequence is CASSGLAGSSYEQYF. The CDR3 DNA reads TGTGCCAGCAGTGGCCTAGCGGGAAGCTCCTACGAGCAGTACTTC.

The chain carries TRBV6-2 or TRBV6-3 and TRBJ1-5; TRBD1 aligns across 10 bases. The junction had 7 bases not matched to a gene; V was cut back by 6 bases and J by 5 bases. The V gene's germline CDR1 is MNHEY and CDR2 SVGEGT. This CDR3 is built from 15 residues. The CDR3 spells CASSNAGTGDQPQHF. CDR3 DNA sequence: TGTGCCAGCAGCAACGCCGGGACAGGGGATCAGCCCCAGCATTTT.

There are a few counts of this clonotype. The rearrangement uses TRBV15 and TRBJ2-1; 7 bases are a match to TRBD2. CDR1 is LNHNV, CDR2 YYDKDF, per germline (reference sequence). V trimming: 5 bases; J trimming: 8 bases; junction bases outside the gene matches: 12. The CDR3 is made up of 15 amino acids. DNA for the CDR3: TGTGCCACCAGCGGGAGGAGCGGGGAGGTGGATGAGCAGTTCTTC. This gives the protein CATSGRSGEVDEQFF.

This clonotype was seen more than once but under ten times. The V and J genes are TRBV2 and TRBJ2-2; 9 bases agree with TRBD1. V shed 6 bases and J 6 bases; nucleotides not matched to a gene: 8. The CDR3 sequence is 15 residues long. CDR1 and CDR2 (germline): SNHLY, FYNNEI. The CDR3 reads CASSQTGGSAGELFF. The DNA for the CDR3 is TGTGCCAGCAGCCAGACAGGGGGAAGTGCCGGGGAGCTGTTTTTT.

The sample holds a few counts of this clonotype. This chain links TRBV2 with TRBJ2-1; D call uncertain. Trimming took 2 bases from V and 3 from J, leaving 8 bases between them. This CDR3 has 14 amino acids. From germline, CDR1 is SNHLY and CDR2 FYNNEI. The CDR3, as DNA: TGTGCCAGCAGTGAATTAGGGAACTACAATGAGCAGTTCTTC. This sequence encodes CASSELGNYNEQFF.

This sequence joins TRBV6-5 and TRBJ2-7; D is uncertain. The CDR3 is 13 amino acids. Per the germline V gene, CDR1 is MNHEY and CDR2 is SVGAGI. The V end was cut by 4 bases, the J end by 4 bases, with 11 bases between. This CDR3 reads CASSSSLVYEQYF. For the CDR3, the DNA is TGTGCCAGCAGTTCCTCTTTAGTATACGAGCAGTACTTC.

The J gene is TRBJ2-1, the V gene TRBV20-1; 9 positions agree with TRBD2. Germline CDR1 and CDR2: DFQATT and SNEGSKA (reference sequence). The J segment lost 1 base and the V segment lost 3 bases, leaving 10 bases of the junction unmatched. The CDR3 is made up of 17 amino acids. CDR3 protein: CSASPLSLAGSYNEQFF. For the CDR3, the DNA is TGCAGTGCTAGCCCTCTTTCTCTAGCGGGGTCCTACAATGAGCAGTTCTTC.

The CDR3 nucleotides read TGTGCCAGCAGCTTAGCGGCGGGGGGCAATTCACCCCTCCACTTT. It encodes CASSLAAGGNSPLHF. The V gene is TRBV7-6, the J gene TRBJ1-6; perhaps TRBD1 as D (6 bases). The CDR3 runs 15 residues. CDR1 is SGHVS and CDR2 is FNYEAQ in the germline V gene. V lost 0 bases and J 7 bases, leaving 10 bases between the germline ends.

The rearrangement links TRBV7-2 to TRBJ2-1, with D unclear. The V gene's germline CDR1 is SGHTA and CDR2 FQGNSA. CDR3 length equals 13 residues. The germline V and J ends were trimmed by 4 bases and 6 bases, with 10 bases remaining between them. The CDR3 DNA reads TGTGCCAGCAGCTATCTAGGGTTCAATGAGCAGTTCTTC. Its translation is CASSYLGFNEQFF.

The chain is built from TRBV20-1 and TRBJ2-1; D not certain. The CDR3 loop spans 16 amino acids. Trimming stripped 3 bases from V and 0 bases from J, with 15 bases between. Germline V lookup: CDR1 DFQATT, CDR2 SNEGSKA (reference sequence). The CDR3 DNA reads as TGCAGTGCTAGTATGGCCTCCCCCAGCTCCTACAATGAGCAGTTCTTC. As protein: CSASMASPSSYNEQFF.

This clonotype was seen a handful of times. The V call is TRBV10-2, the J call TRBJ1-2; a possible D gene is TRBD1 (5 bases). The germline CDR1 and CDR2 sequences are WSHSY and SAAADI. Trimming left V 3 bases short and J 1 base short, with 12 bases between. This CDR3 spans 15 amino acids. In DNA form, the CDR3 reads TGCGCCAGCAGTGATGCAGCGGGGGATAACTATGGCTACACCTTC. As protein: CASSDAAGDNYGYTF.

The sample holds a few counts of this clonotype. The rearrangement links TRBV5-5 to TRBJ1-4, with no clear D. Germline V gene data show CDR1 as SGHKS and CDR2 as YYEKEE (reference sequence). With 4 bases removed from V and 6 bases from J, the gap between germline ends came to 13 bases. The CDR3 contains 14 residues. The CDR3 region is CASSLGPSHEKLFF. As DNA, the CDR3 is TGTGCCAGCAGCCTTGGGCCGAGTCATGAAAAACTGTTTTTT.

This clonotype was seen more than once but under ten times. The chain employs TRBV5-1 and TRBJ2-7; D remains unclear. CDR1 and CDR2 from the germline V gene are SGHRS and YFSETQ. The CDR3 extends over 15 amino acids. V shed 0 bases and J shed 1 base, with 11 bases lying between them. CDR3 in amino acids: CASSLELFASYEQYF. CDR3 DNA sequence: TGCGCCAGCAGCTTGGAACTCTTTGCGTCCTACGAGCAGTACTTC.

This clonotype was detected a few times. The chain combines TRBV21-1 with TRBJ2-4; the listed D gene, TRBD1, was not tested against the DNA. TRBV21-1 is recorded as a pseudogene. This CDR3 is built from 15 residues. This CDR3 is CASSAYRSEKNIQYF. CDR3 DNA sequence: TGTGCCAGCAGCGCATACAGGAGTGAGAAAAACATTCAGTACTTC.

A few counts support this clonotype. Sequence at one end of the junction differs from germline and may be a read error. This sequence joins TRBV7-7 and TRBJ2-1; 7 nucleotides align to TRBD1. This CDR3 is 15 amino acids long. Per germline, CDR1 SSHAT and CDR2 FNYEAQ (reference sequence). The CDR3 loop is CASSLEQGAYNEQFF. In DNA, the CDR3 is TGTGCTAGCAGCTTAGAGCAGGGGGCCTACAATGAGCAGTTCTTC.

This chain connects TRBV27 to TRBJ2-7; 8 bases align to TRBD1. CDR3 length: 19 residues. CDR1 is MNHEY, CDR2 SMNVEV, per germline (reference sequence). V dropped 2 bases and J dropped 2; count of bases not matched to a gene: 17. Written as DNA, the CDR3 is TGTGCCAGCAGTTTACGACAGGGGAGGTCCGGGCGGGAAACCTACGAGCAGTACTTC. This codes for CASSLRQGRSGRETYEQYF.

This clonotype was recorded a few times. The chain recombines TRBV10-3 with TRBJ2-7; 10 bases map to TRBD1. From germline, CDR1 is ENHRY and CDR2 SYGVKD. This CDR3 has 13 residues. V shed 4 bases and J 5 bases; nucleotides not matched to a gene: 2. For the CDR3, the DNA is TGTGCCATCAGTGGGACAGGGGGGCACGAGCAGTACTTC. Translation: CAISGTGGHEQYF.

V gene TRBV29-1 combines with J gene TRBJ2-7; TRBD1 agrees at 9 bases. The CDR3 extends over 13 amino acids. Germline CDR1 and CDR2: SQVTM and ANQGSEA. Trimming at V came to 7 bases and at J to 4 bases, leaving 8 bases not matched to a gene. The CDR3 DNA reads as TGCAGCGCGTTACAGGGGGCACGTTACGAGCAGTACTTC. Translated: CSALQGARYEQYF.

J is TRBJ1-3 and V is TRBV28, with D perhaps matching TRBD1 (6 bases). Germline V lookup: CDR1 MDHEN, CDR2 SYDVKM. This CDR3 is 16 amino acids long. V was pared by 2 bases and J by 4 bases, with 15 bases between. The CDR3 loop reads CASSLPWGQGGNTIYF. For the CDR3, the DNA is TGTGCCAGCAGTTTACCGTGGGGGCAAGGGGGAAACACCATATATTTT.

V gene TRBV6-5 combines with J gene TRBJ1-3; TRBD1 aligns across 10 bases. The V segment lost 2 bases and the J segment 4 bases; nucleotides outside the gene matches: 5. CDR1 MNHEY and CDR2 SVGAGI come from the germline V gene. The CDR3 is 16 residues long. The chain's CDR3 is CASSYTGTGVGNTIYF. For the CDR3, the DNA is TGTGCCAGCAGTTACACTGGGACAGGGGTCGGAAACACCATATATTTT.

This clonotype was found a few times. The rearrangement uses TRBV6-5 and TRBJ2-7; the D gene could be TRBD1 or TRBD2 (5 bases each). This CDR3 is built from 15 residues. With 4 bases removed from V and 2 bases from J, the gap between germline ends came to 15 bases. Germline V gives CDR1 MNHEY, CDR2 SVGAGI. CDR3 loop: CASSSLGTAAYEQYF. The CDR3 DNA reads as TGTGCCAGCAGTTCTCTCGGGACCGCAGCCTACGAGCAGTACTTC.